The entry that follows covers one TCR beta chain sequence. Its recognized antigen is unknown. Base qualities were left out, and no much larger clone turns up one base away. This record comes from a study of cytomegalovirus exposure and HLA in healthy donors (dated by TCRdb to 2016 to 2017). Turning to the overall study: According to an earlier analysis of several hundred of the donors, about 179 million T cells yielded over 90 million unique TCR beta sequences and 250 to 350 Gb of sequence data. An early release covering more than 500 HLA-typed donors comprised about 320 gigabases of sequencing data and tens of millions of unique TCR sequences. Among the approximately 430 genotyped donors, around 81% belonged to the genetic ancestry cluster associated with self-reported Caucasian donors. The study aimed to test whether signatures of past pathogen exposure could be identified by cataloging public T cell receptors. The study used immunosequencing to profile the T cell repertoires of more than 650 subjects and linked those repertoires to cytomegalovirus serostatus. In addition to the first cohort of 666 subjects, a separate validation cohort of approximately 130 different subjects was used. To predict cytomegalovirus infection status, the study combined high-throughput TCR immunosequencing, statistical association of individual TCRs with disease status, and machine learning. In a later analysis, previously published TCR beta repertoires from some 640 donors were re-analyzed and high-resolution HLA genotyping was added so that TCR occurrence patterns could be studied. In the later analysis, no new phenotypic data were used to find candidate immune exposures; instead, reliance was placed on TCR beta sequences and their occurrence across donors. To decide whether each TCR beta V gene segment behaved as functional or pseudogenic, an earlier analysis of several hundred of the donors relied on high-throughput TCR beta sequencing. Alongside the repertoire data, information on donor age, sex, ethnicity and CMV serostatus was compiled. Genome-wide SNP genotypes for about 60% of the roughly 700 donors were used in a later genetic analysis, which treated that subset as a discovery cohort. All discovery cohort repertoires had been generated using a single sequencing platform. Both class I and class II loci were covered by HLA typing, at four-digit resolution. The number of typed donors differed by locus: roughly 629-630 for A, B, C, DRB1 and DQB1; 500 to 550 for DQA1; some 590 for DPA1; and 400 to 480 for DPB1. A few DR-DQ haplotypes were treated as single units for association and clustering because of strong linkage in the cohort. Among about 400 genotyped donors of the cohort, an average of around 220,000 unique TCR beta nucleotide sequences was sequenced per donor, of which 15% to 20% were non-productive. What the research found in general, with its limitations: In a later genetic analysis, fewer N-insertions in productive TCRs were reported among donors in an Asian-associated ancestry cluster than the approximately 670-donor mean. Correlated functional status among segregating V segments might be attributable to linkage disequilibrium, but an unknown experimental factor could not be ruled out. A cluster of highly shared sequence variants was judged likely to represent a technical artifact of the sequencing pipeline. In a later genetic analysis, a missense DCLRE1C variant was associated with V-gene and J-gene trimming of TCR beta chains, and the association was replicated in an independent cohort. Most TCR sequences were seen in very few donors, while some public TCRs were found in many individuals. Most CMV-associated TCR beta chains appeared to be HLA-restricted in a later analysis, and the HLA associations seemed to be driven largely by CMV exposure. In a later analysis, over 15,000 TCR beta sequences were associated with specific HLA alleles at a false discovery rate of 0.05. In the study, some 160 TCR beta chains were listed as associated with cytomegalovirus. The authors suggested that the approach could potentially be generalized to other disease states and immunological phenotypes. Because HLA typing was missing for some donors at each locus, association tests included only the typed subset. A further reported finding was that TCR beta sequences accurately predicted the HLA-A and HLA-B alleles for most subjects in the first cohort. A later analysis reported that several top co-occurrence clusters appeared linked to parvovirus B19, influenza, CMV and Epstein-Barr virus. Only TCR beta chains were sequenced in this cohort, and the absence of alpha or paired-chain data limited detectable features. Presence/absence analyses assumed roughly uniform sequencing depth across donors, an assumption that may not hold. Because the 87-base-pair reads could not distinguish some IMGT-functional V segments, including TRBV6-2 and TRBV6-3, those segments were excluded. In vitro tests confirmed that a few of the cytomegalovirus-associated TCR beta chains recognize cytomegalovirus antigens. Cytomegalovirus status was reported to be diagnosed by the classifier with high specificity and sensitivity in both the original and validation cohorts. Seventeen rarely observed V segments, including chromosome 9 orphons, were excluded from the earlier analysis of a few hundred of the donors because counts were too low. When HLA alleles, especially DR and DQ, strongly co-occurred, TCR associations were difficult to assign to individual alleles. An earlier analysis of several hundred of the donors showed that most TCR beta V segments appeared in productive rearrangements either about 90% or about 30% of the time, which broadly matched IMGT annotations. CMV serostatus was the only immune exposure information available for the cohort. In a later analysis, HLA-associated TCR beta chains showed more clonal expansion and lower generation probabilities than non-associated chains that were equally common. According to a later analysis, TCR association rates differed among HLA loci, with DRB1 alleles showing the most associated TCRs and HLA-C alleles showing the fewest.

The library came from the immunoSEQ multiplex PCR assay. For the multiplex PCR, a mixture combining 60 forward primers for TCR Vbeta segments and 13 reverse primers for TCR Jbeta segments was used. The CDR3 region of rearranged TCR beta genes was amplified from genomic DNA by a multiplex PCR assay. The amplified TCR beta libraries were sequenced on the Illumina HiSeq System as 87-base-pair reads. From the authors' description of their analysis: A later analysis counted tens of millions of unique TCR beta chains across the 666 repertoires, and around 9.9 million of these chains were shared by at least two donors. To remove PCR and sequencing errors, raw reads were error-corrected and collapsed into unique sequences using a nearest-neighbor algorithm that merged closely related sequences. CDR3 sequences were aligned to IMGT reference sequences to assign V, D and J gene segments. For a sequence to be retained, a match of at least six nucleotides to both a V gene segment and a J gene segment was required. Rearrangements were classified as productive when the CDR3 lacked stop codons and remained in frame with V and J, and all other rearrangements were classified as non-productive. Following IMGT convention, CDR3 was defined as the stretch from the second conserved V-encoded cysteine to the conserved J-encoded phenylalanine. The earlier analysis of about 530 of the donors excluded any sequence lacking an unambiguous match to a single V gene segment. An earlier analysis of 587 of the donors classified V segments as functional when productive rearrangements were above 56.7% and as segregating when the standard deviation between donors was above 5%. A statistical classification framework was built for diagnosing cytomegalovirus status from the catalog of TCR beta chain sequences. In a later analysis, V and J genes were assigned by comparing TCR nucleotide sequences against IMGT/GENE-DB human TR gene sequences. In a later analysis, CDR3 sequences and most-parsimonious VDJ recombination scenarios were assigned using the TCRdist pipeline. In a later analysis, every TCR beta chain was defined by the combination of its CDR3 amino acid sequence and its V-gene family, and reads without a unique V-gene family were dropped. In a later analysis, 550 to 650 highly shared, low-generation-probability nucleotide sequences were removed to address suspected cross-contamination and a sequencing artifact. For each public chain, a later analysis derived a clonal expansion index from normalized ranks of inferred template counts within each repertoire. Generation probabilities in a later analysis came from a VDJ recombination model fitted to out-of-frame rearrangements, and those results were checked against IGoR. A later analysis scored TCR-TCR, TCR-HLA and TCR-CMV co-occurrence with hypergeometric tests, applying a repertoire-size bias correction to TCR pairs. A later analysis estimated false discovery rates by permuting HLA or CMV assignments 20 times. A later analysis grouped co-occurring TCRs with DBSCAN, adding TCRdist sequence similarity when clustering within HLA-allele-positive subsets. Repertoires with fewer than 30,000 or more than 120,000 public chains were left out of co-occurrence clustering, as were about five repertoires with anomalous nucleotide sharing. Imported from immuneACCESS, the table was reduced by TCRdb to in-frame sequences with V and J called. These copies leave out some clones; in studies compared against another copy, an unresolved V gene accounts for under half, and the cause of the remainder is not known. V and J calls and clone size are as listed in that table; D and trimming were resolved from the DNA. This sample gives some 120,000 clones in total; around 77% of them show up just once. The ten largest clones represent about 1.3% of the sample.

Cut back by 3 bases and 8 bases, the V and J ends lie 10 bases apart. Taken from the germline V gene, the CDR1 and CDR2 loops are ENHRY and SYGVKD. The CDR3 holds 13 amino acids from the cysteine to the phenylalanine. The entry retains the CDR3 DNA only, 39 bases that are in frame from base 1. The cohort consisted of 666 healthy bone marrow donors. Cohort members were all nominally healthy when sampled, although unrecorded immune exposures were likely present. The donor was CMV seronegative and belonged to the group of 352 seronegative cohort members. Every donor gave a peripheral blood sample, and the peripheral blood mononuclear cells from that sample were used for TCR beta sequencing. Genomic DNA was extracted from the blood cell samples with the Qiagen DNeasy Blood Extraction Kit.

The rearrangement combines TRBV10-3 with TRBJ1-4; the D gene is perhaps TRBD1, from 6 matching bases. This clonotype was sampled from a man aged 45 to 65 in good health and CMV-seronegative. The sequenced material came from PBMCs. The DNA sequence is TGTGCCATCAGTGATCGGACAGAAGAAAAACTGTTTTTT. It specifies CAISDRTEEKLFF.